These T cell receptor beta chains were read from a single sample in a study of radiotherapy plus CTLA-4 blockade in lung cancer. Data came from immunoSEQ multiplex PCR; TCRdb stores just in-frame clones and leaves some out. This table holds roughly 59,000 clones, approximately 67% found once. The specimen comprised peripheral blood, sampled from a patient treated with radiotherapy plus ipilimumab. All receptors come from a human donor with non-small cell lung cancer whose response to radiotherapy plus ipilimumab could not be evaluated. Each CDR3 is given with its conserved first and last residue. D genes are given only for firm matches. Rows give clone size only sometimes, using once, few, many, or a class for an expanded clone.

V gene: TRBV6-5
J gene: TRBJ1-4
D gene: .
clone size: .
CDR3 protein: CASSYSIRQFNEKLFF
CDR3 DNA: TGTGCCAGCAGTTACTCGATTCGACAGTTTAATGAAAAACTGTTTTTT

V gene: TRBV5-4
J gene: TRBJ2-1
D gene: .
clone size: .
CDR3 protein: CASSLGGGEVEQFF
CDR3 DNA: TGTGCCAGCAGCTTGGGAGGCGGGGAGGTTGAGCAGTTCTTC

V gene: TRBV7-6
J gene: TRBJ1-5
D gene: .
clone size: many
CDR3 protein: CASSLGLGNQPQHF
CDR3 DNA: TGTGCCAGCAGCTTAGGGCTGGGCAATCAGCCCCAGCATTTT

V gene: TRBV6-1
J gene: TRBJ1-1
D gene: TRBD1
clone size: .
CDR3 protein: CASTQTGTNTEAFF
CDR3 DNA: TGTGCCAGCACCCAGACAGGGACGAACACTGAAGCTTTCTTT

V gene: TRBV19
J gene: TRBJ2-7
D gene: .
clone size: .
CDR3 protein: CASSIDPDYEQYF
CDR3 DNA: TGTGCCAGTAGTATAGACCCAGACTACGAGCAGTACTTC

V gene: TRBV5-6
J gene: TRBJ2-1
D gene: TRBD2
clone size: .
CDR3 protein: CASSPGAGIAYNEQFF
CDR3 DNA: TGTGCCAGCAGCCCGGGAGCGGGGATTGCCTACAATGAGCAGTTCTTC

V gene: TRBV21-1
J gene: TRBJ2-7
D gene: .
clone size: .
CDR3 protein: CASSTSRDTGSYEQYF
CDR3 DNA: TGTGCCAGCAGCACCTCCCGGGACACCGGCTCCTACGAGCAGTACTTC

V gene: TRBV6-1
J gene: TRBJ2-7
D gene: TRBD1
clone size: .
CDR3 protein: CASSESGGPRGEQYF
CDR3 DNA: TGTGCCAGCAGTGAATCAGGGGGTCCGAGAGGTGAGCAGTACTTC

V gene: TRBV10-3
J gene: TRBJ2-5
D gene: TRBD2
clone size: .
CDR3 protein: CAISESGEGGETQYF
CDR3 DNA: TGTGCCATCAGTGAGTCTGGGGAGGGCGGAGAGACCCAGTACTTC

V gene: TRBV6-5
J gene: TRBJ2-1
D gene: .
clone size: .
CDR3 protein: CASSYRQAYNEQFF
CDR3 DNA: TGTGCCAGCAGTTATCGGCAGGCCTACAATGAGCAGTTCTTC

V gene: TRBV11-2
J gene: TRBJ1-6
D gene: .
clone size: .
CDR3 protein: CASSLDGYNSPLHF
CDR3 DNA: TGTGCCAGCAGCTTAGACGGGTATAATTCACCCCTCCACTTT

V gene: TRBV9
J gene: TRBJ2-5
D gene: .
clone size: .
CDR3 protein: CASSGLRQNQETQYF
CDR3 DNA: TGTGCCAGCAGCGGCCTTCGACAGAACCAAGAGACCCAGTACTTC

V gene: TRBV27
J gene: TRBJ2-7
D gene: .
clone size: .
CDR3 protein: CASSPSFYGAAEQYF
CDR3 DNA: TGTGCCAGCAGCCCCTCTTTTTATGGGGCGGCCGAGCAGTACTTC

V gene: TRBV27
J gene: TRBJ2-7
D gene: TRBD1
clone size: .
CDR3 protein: CASSLTSPGTASPYEQYF
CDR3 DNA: TGTGCCAGCAGTTTAACATCTCCGGGGACAGCGTCCCCCTACGAGCAGTACTTC

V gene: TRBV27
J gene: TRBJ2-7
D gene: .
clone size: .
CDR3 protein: CASSMVGTNRYEQYF
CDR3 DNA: TGTGCCAGCAGTATGGTAGGGACAAATCGCTACGAGCAGTACTTC

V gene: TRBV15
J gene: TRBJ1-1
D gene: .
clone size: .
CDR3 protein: CATSRVRGGTEAFF
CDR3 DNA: TGTGCCACCAGCAGAGTAAGGGGGGGCACTGAAGCTTTCTTT

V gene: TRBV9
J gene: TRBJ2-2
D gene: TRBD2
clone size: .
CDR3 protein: CASSVRTSETGELFF
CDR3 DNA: TGTGCCAGCAGCGTAAGGACTAGCGAGACCGGGGAGCTGTTTTTT

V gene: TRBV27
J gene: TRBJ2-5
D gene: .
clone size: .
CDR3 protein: CASSLLYSQETQYF
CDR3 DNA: TGTGCCAGCAGTTTATTATACAGCCAAGAGACCCAGTACTTC

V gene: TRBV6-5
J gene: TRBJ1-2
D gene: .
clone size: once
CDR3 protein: CASKTVDGYTF
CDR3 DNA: TGTGCCAGCAAAACGGTGGATGGCTACACCTTC

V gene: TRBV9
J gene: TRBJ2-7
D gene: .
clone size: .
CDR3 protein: CASSVTPSGAHYEQYF
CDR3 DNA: TGTGCCAGCAGCGTAACCCCCAGCGGAGCCCACTACGAGCAGTACTTC